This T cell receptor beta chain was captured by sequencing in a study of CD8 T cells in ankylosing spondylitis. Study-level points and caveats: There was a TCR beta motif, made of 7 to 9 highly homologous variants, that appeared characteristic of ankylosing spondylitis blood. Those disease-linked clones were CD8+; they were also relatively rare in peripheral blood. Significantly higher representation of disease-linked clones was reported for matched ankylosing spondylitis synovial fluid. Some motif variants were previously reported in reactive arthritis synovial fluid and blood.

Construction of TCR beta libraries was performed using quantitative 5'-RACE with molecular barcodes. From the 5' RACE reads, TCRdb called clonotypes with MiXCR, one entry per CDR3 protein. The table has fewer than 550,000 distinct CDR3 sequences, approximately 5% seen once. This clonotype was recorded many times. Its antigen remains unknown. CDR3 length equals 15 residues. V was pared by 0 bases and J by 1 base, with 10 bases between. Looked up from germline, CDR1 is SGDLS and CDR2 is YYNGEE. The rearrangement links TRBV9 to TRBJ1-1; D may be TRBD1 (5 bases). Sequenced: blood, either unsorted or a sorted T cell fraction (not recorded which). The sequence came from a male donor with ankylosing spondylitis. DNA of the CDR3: TGTGCCAGCAGCGTAGGGGGCAGGCCGAACACTGAAGCTTTCTTT. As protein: CASSVGGRPNTEAFF.